Below are 25 T cell receptor beta chains sequenced from a single sample in a study of shared clonotypes between healthy human individuals. Assay used: immunoSEQ multiplex PCR; TCRdb lists only in-frame clones, some missing. Of about 2.4 million clones listed, 93% are singletons. The specimen sequenced was naive CD4+ T cells from PBMCs. Specified subset: CD45RA+ positively selected. The receptor source for this set is a man between 18 and 35 years old in good health. Some clones in this sample may be carry-over from other donors' samples.

The genes are TRBV28 and TRBJ2-1; D unresolved. V shed 7 bases and J shed 8 bases, with 9 bases lying between them. CDR1 is MDHEN and CDR2 is SYDVKM in the germline V gene. This CDR3 comprises 11 residues. This chain's CDR3 is CASTLLDEQFF. CDR3 bases: TGTGCCAGCACCTTGTTGGATGAGCAGTTCTTC.

The chain employs TRBV28 and TRBJ1-3; D gene ambiguous. V was trimmed by 1 base and J by 2 bases, leaving 9 bases between them. This CDR3 region has 15 residues. Germline CDR1 is MDHEN and CDR2 is SYDVKM. This chain's CDR3 is CASSLSWTTGNTIYF. CDR3 DNA sequence: TGTGCCAGCAGTTTATCCTGGACGACTGGAAACACCATATATTTT. The entire variable domain, with the rest obtained from reference TRBV28 and TRBJ1-3, is as follows: DVKVTQSSRYLVKRTGEKVFLECVQDMDHENMFWYRQDPGLGLRLIYFSYDVKMKEKGDIPEGYSVSREKKERFSLILESASTNQTSMYLCASSLSWTTGNTIYFGEGSWLTVV.

This clone was seen only once. The rearrangement uses TRBV18 and TRBJ1-4, with D perhaps matching TRBD1 (6 bases). Trimming took 3 bases from V and 8 from J, leaving 13 bases between them. In germline, CDR1 is KGHSH, CDR2 LQKENI. The CDR3 is 14 amino acids. This CDR3 is CASSPWTEKEKLFF. The CDR3 nucleotides are TGTGCCAGCTCACCTTGGACAGAGAAAGAAAAACTGTTTTTT.

The chain carries TRBV7-9 and TRBJ1-5, with D perhaps matching TRBD1 (6 bases). The V end was cut by 5 bases, the J end by 1 base, with 12 bases between. Per the germline V gene, CDR1 is SEHNR and CDR2 is FQNEAQ (reference sequence). The CDR3 length is 15 residues. As DNA, the CDR3 is TGTGCCAGCAGCGAGGGGGGATCAAGCAATCAGCCCCAGCATTTT. This encodes CASSEGGSSNQPQHF.

Comment on this clone: Within the sample, other DNA sequences also encode this same CDR3. J is TRBJ2-3 and V is TRBV11-3; no firm D call. The CDR3 is 14 amino acids. Germline V gene sequence: CDR1 SGHNT, CDR2 YENEEA. Trimming left V 0 bases short and J 2 bases short, with 6 bases between. CDR3 loop: CASSLDRDTDTQYF. DNA of the CDR3: TGTGCCAGCAGCTTAGATCGCGACACAGATACGCAGTATTTT.

The chain carries TRBV21-1 and TRBJ1-1; the table assigns TRBD1, which was not confirmed against the DNA. TRBV21-1 is an annotated pseudogene. The CDR3 extends over 12 amino acids. As DNA, the CDR3 is TGTGCCAGCAAAAACATGAACACTGAAGCTTTCTTT. Its protein is CASKNMNTEAFF.

This sequence joins TRBV29-1 and TRBJ2-2, with 8 bases that match TRBD2. The germline gives CDR1 SQVTM, CDR2 ANQGSEA. V dropped 7 bases and J dropped 6; count of bases not matched to a gene: 16. The CDR3 covers 16 residues. CDR3 residues: CSADPGGSGKAGELFF. Here the CDR3 DNA reads TGCAGCGCCGATCCCGGGGGTAGCGGGAAGGCCGGGGAGCTGTTTTTT.

The rearrangement uses TRBV27 and TRBJ2-1, with TRBD1 identical over 8 bases. The ends lost 5 bases at V and 2 bases at J; junction bases unmatched: 8. This CDR3 contains 16 residues. Germline assignment: CDR1 MNHEY and CDR2 SMNVEV (reference sequence). CDR3 bases: TGTGCCAGCAGTCTCCCCGGGACAGGAGCCTACAATGAGCAGTTCTTC. Its protein is CASSLPGTGAYNEQFF.

The chain combines TRBV28 with TRBJ1-4; D is ambiguous. The ends were cut back, 3 bases at V and 0 bases at J, with 26 bases in the middle. Germline V lookup: CDR1 MDHEN, CDR2 SYDVKM. CDR3 size: 21 residues. CDR3 sequence: CASSFRLIDPDPDATNEKLFF. The CDR3 region has the DNA TGTGCCAGCAGTTTCAGACTAATCGATCCTGACCCGGACGCAACTAATGAAAAACTGTTTTTT.

Points on this clone: This sample also contains other DNA sequences that code for the same CDR3. This rearrangement joins TRBV5-4 to TRBJ2-3; D assignment may be TRBD1 or TRBD2 (6 bases each). CDR3 length: 14 residues. Trimming took 4 bases from V and 4 from J, leaving 13 bases between them. The germline V gene has CDR1 SGHNT and CDR2 YYREEE (reference sequence). The CDR3, as DNA: TGTGCCAGCAGCCCCAAGGGGGGTTCAGATACGCAGTATTTT. This codes for CASSPKGGSDTQYF.

For this clone: The same CDR3 also results from other DNA sequences found in this sample. The CDR3 loop reads CASSEARGAYNEQFF. In DNA form, the CDR3 reads TGTGCCAGCAGTGAAGCCCGGGGGGCCTACAATGAGCAGTTCTTC. This rearrangement joins TRBV6-1 to TRBJ2-1, with 7 positions matching TRBD2. In germline, CDR1 is MNHNS, CDR2 SASEGT. V trimming: 0 bases; J trimming: 2 bases; junction bases outside the gene matches: 1. This CDR3 contains 15 residues.

This chain links TRBV6-5 with TRBJ2-7; TRBD1 matches at 10 bases. Looked up from germline, CDR1 is MNHEY and CDR2 is SVGAGI. This CDR3 is 14 amino acids long. With 6 bases clipped from V and 6 bases from J, the junction kept 8 bases outside the gene matches. CDR3 amino acids: CASSLTGGKLEQYF. DNA of the CDR3: TGTGCCAGCAGCCTGACAGGGGGCAAGCTCGAGCAGTACTTC.

In this sample, this clone turned up once. The rearrangement links TRBV6-5 to TRBJ2-1; D not resolved. V gave up 4 bases and J gave up 4 bases, with 11 bases separating them. Germline CDR1 MNHEY, CDR2 SVGAGI. The CDR3 sequence is 14 residues long. CDR3 DNA: TGTGCCAGCAGTTCGTACGGGTTATACAATGAGCAGTTCTTC. It encodes CASSSYGLYNEQFF.

The rearrangement joins TRBV18 to TRBJ2-5; 7 positions match TRBD1. CDR3 length: 14 residues. The ends lost 3 bases at V and 2 bases at J; junction bases unmatched: 3. Germline CDR1 and CDR2: KGHSH and LQKENI. The CDR3 region has the DNA TGTGCCAGCTCACCCAGGGGGTCACAAGAGACCCAGTACTTC. Residues: CASSPRGSQETQYF.

This chain joins TRBV10-1 and TRBJ2-2; possibly TRBD2 for D (7 bases). Germline V gene sequence: CDR1 WNHNN, CDR2 SYGVQD (reference sequence). The V gene lost 6 bases and the J gene lost 5 bases, with 19 bases spanning the gap. The CDR3 covers 16 residues. CDR3 in amino acids: CASSTLGGGPTGELFF. The CDR3 region has the DNA TGCGCCAGCAGCACGTTAGGGGGAGGGCCGACCGGGGAGCTGTTTTTT.

About this clone: This sample also contains other DNA sequences that code for the same CDR3. The chain carries TRBV28 and TRBJ2-7; tentative D call: TRBD2 (5 bases). This CDR3 has 13 amino acids. Trimming took off 3 bases at V and 3 bases at J, with 9 bases between the two ends. Germline assignment: CDR1 MDHEN and CDR2 SYDVKM. CDR3 coding DNA: TGTGCCAGCAGTTTGCCGGGATACTACGAGCAGTACTTC. It is translated as CASSLPGYYEQYF.

CDR3 DNA: TGTGCCAGTAGTATAACCGCTGGCCGGGGTAGGGAGACCCAGTACTTC. Residues: CASSITAGRGRETQYF. V and J are TRBV19 and TRBJ2-5, with a weak D call TRBD2 (5 bases). Trimming pared 2 bases from V and 5 bases from J, leaving 18 bases between. The CDR3 totals 16 residues. Germline CDR1 and CDR2: LNHDA and SQIVND (reference sequence).

The V call is TRBV30, the J call TRBJ2-7; 9 bases map to TRBD2. The CDR3 has 12 residues. The germline V gene has CDR1 GTSNPN and CDR2 SVGIG (reference sequence). J was trimmed by 4 bases and V by 4 bases; bases with no gene match: 2. CDR3 sequence (DNA): TGTGCCTGGACTGGACTAGCGTACGAGCAGTACTTC. Protein sequence: CAWTGLAYEQYF.

The chain has TRBV6-5 and TRBJ1-5, with 9 positions matching TRBD1. V was clipped by 5 bases and J by 6 bases; unmatched bases: 5. CDR1 and CDR2 (germline): MNHEY, SVGAGI. The CDR3 loop spans 14 amino acids. The chain's CDR3 is CASSTGTGTQPQHF. The CDR3 DNA reads TGTGCCAGCAGTACCGGGACAGGGACTCAGCCCCAGCATTTT.

This rearrangement joins TRBV5-4 to TRBJ1-2; TRBD1 matches at 7 bases. V lost 3 bases and J lost 1; bases outside the gene matches: 6. Germline values: CDR1 SGHNT, CDR2 YYREEE (reference sequence). CDR3 size: 15 residues. The CDR3 DNA sequence: TGTGCCAGCAGCTCTCCCCACAGGGGTAACTATGGCTACACCTTC. It yields the protein CASSSPHRGNYGYTF.

This rearrangement joins TRBV27 to TRBJ1-4; unclear D gene. The CDR3 has 15 residues. V lost 2 bases and J 6 bases, leaving 13 bases between the germline ends. Germline lookup yields CDR1 MNHEY and CDR2 SMNVEV (reference sequence). CDR3 sequence reads: CASSLKPPQDEKLFF. In DNA, the CDR3 is TGTGCCAGCAGTTTAAAACCCCCCCAGGATGAAAAACTGTTTTTT.

This rearrangement joins TRBV5-1 to TRBJ2-2; 7 nucleotides align to TRBD1. CDR3 length equals 14 residues. Germline CDR1 SGHRS, CDR2 YFSETQ. With V trimmed by 4 bases and J by 6 bases, 6 bases remained unmatched. CDR3 region: CASSKGQAPGELFF. For the CDR3, the DNA is TGCGCCAGCAGCAAAGGACAGGCCCCCGGGGAGCTGTTTTTT.

Worth noting for this clone: Additional DNA sequences in this sample encode the identical CDR3. The chain combines TRBV2 with TRBJ2-7; 8 positions match TRBD1. CDR3 length: 12 residues. Trimming took 4 bases from V and 4 from J; bases not matched to a gene: 0. Germline CDR1 is SNHLY and CDR2 is FYNNEI. CDR3 DNA: TGTGCCAGCAGTGGACAGGGGTACGAGCAGTACTTC. As protein: CASSGQGYEQYF.

The chain employs TRBV6-6 and TRBJ2-2; 12 nucleotides match TRBD2. This CDR3 region has 16 residues. Germline assignment: CDR1 MNHNY and CDR2 SVGAGI (reference sequence). V gave up 8 bases and J gave up 3 bases; unmatched junction bases: 7. CDR3 sequence: CASRIRLAGDTGELFF. In nucleotides, the CDR3 is TGTGCCAGCCGAATCCGACTAGCGGGAGACACCGGGGAGCTGTTTTTT.

This clone was recorded only once. The J gene is TRBJ2-2, the V gene TRBV28; D is possibly TRBD1 or TRBD2 (5 bases each). Trimming pared 8 bases from V and 3 bases from J, leaving 16 bases between. There are 15 residues in the CDR3. CDR1 MDHEN and CDR2 SYDVKM come from the germline V gene. The CDR3, as DNA: TGTGCCAGCTACGGGGCCGGCCGGGACACCGGGGAGCTGTTTTTT. Translation gives CASYGAGRDTGELFF.